This is a list of T cell receptor beta chains from one sample in a study of T cell responses to AZD1222 COVID-19 vaccine. Profiling relied on immunoSEQ multiplex PCR, and the TCRdb table lists in-frame clones only, not all of them. The data show more than 75,000 clones, with 83% seen just once and about 1.3% held by the top ten. The sequencing here drew on peripheral blood, taken 28 days after the second AZD1222 dose. The receptor set was obtained from an adult who received the AZD1222 COVID-19 vaccine. Both conserved end residues are part of each CDR3. The order of the fields is J gene, V gene, clone size, CDR3 protein. A clone size is listed for some rows: how often the clone was seen (once, few, many), or a class if it is expanded.

TRBJ2-7 | TRBV10-3 | . | CAISESVAGASYEQYF
TRBJ1-1 | TRBV28 | . | CASSRGGGGADTEAFF
TRBJ1-1 | TRBV29-1 | . | CSARDTEAFF
TRBJ2-5 | TRBV5-1 | . | CASSPGDPLLQETQYF
TRBJ2-7 | TRBV28 | few | CASRPPGPSSYEQYF
TRBJ2-5 | TRBV19 | . | CASSIRGLQETQYF
TRBJ2-2 | TRBV6-2/TRBV6-3 | . | CASSPGVIPDGELFF
TRBJ2-7 | TRBV24-1 | . | CATSEGAGAGEQYF
TRBJ2-5 | TRBV7-2 | . | CASSTTTQETQYF
TRBJ2-7 | TRBV6-2/TRBV6-3 | once | CASSYSSLLATRKEQYF
TRBJ1-2 | TRBV15 | . | CATSRDPTVKPRGYGYTF
TRBJ2-5 | TRBV5-4 | medium-sized | CASRVGGDETQYF
TRBJ1-6 | TRBV5-6 | . | CASSLGDRGGSPLHF
TRBJ1-1 | TRBV6-2/TRBV6-3 | . | CASSLGQGATTEAFF
TRBJ2-7 | TRBV6-6 | few | CASSRPGPEEPYEQYF
TRBJ2-1 | TRBV7-9 | . | CASSSGQYNEQFF
TRBJ2-5 | TRBV29-1 | few | CSVGTWYQETQYF
TRBJ2-1 | TRBV6-5 | . | CASSLTGQGASEQFF
TRBJ2-7 | TRBV11-2 | . | CASSLEASGRNPYEQYF
TRBJ2-7 | TRBV4-3 | . | CASSQGTSGSHEQYF
TRBJ2-7 | TRBV27 | few | CASSFEASGTYEQYF
TRBJ1-4 | TRBV30 | . | CAWSPGHANEKLFF
TRBJ2-7 | TRBV5-4 | few | CASSPDSLSYEQYF
TRBJ1-2 | TRBV29-1 | . | CSVGQGGSYTF
TRBJ2-7 | TRBV27 | . | CATRTGVGGEQYF
TRBJ2-3 | TRBV24-1 | . | CATRGTVVADTQYF
TRBJ2-7 | TRBV27 | . | CASSPLGQGSGEQYF
TRBJ2-3 | TRBV18 | . | CASSRGANRGTDTQYF
TRBJ2-1 | TRBV27 | . | CASRYRGVGLAANEQFF
TRBJ1-5 | TRBV6-4 | . | CASRWLGALDQPQHF
TRBJ2-2 | TRBV24-1 | . | CATSGKRVNTGELFF
TRBJ2-7 | TRBV4-1 | . | CASSQELAGFEQYF
TRBJ2-5 | TRBV28 | . | CASSPPRLKGGETQYF
TRBJ1-5 | TRBV10-3 | . | CAISVGTGVRNQPQHF
TRBJ1-4 | TRBV30 | . | CAWSKGDVGEKLFF
TRBJ2-7 | TRBV6-5 | . | CASSYSRLRNEQYF
TRBJ2-2 | TRBV6-4 | . | CASSPPGAGELFF
TRBJ2-2 | TRBV3-1/TRBV3-2 | . | CASSHPIWGRQGWNTGELFF
TRBJ2-2 | TRBV5-1 | . | CASSSHVGTADTGELFF
TRBJ1-1 | TRBV29-1 | . | CSVGYLPKNTEAFF
TRBJ1-3 | TRBV6-5 | few | CASSQQGAAGNTIYF
TRBJ1-2 | TRBV27 | . | CASSRNGPLGYTF
TRBJ2-3 | TRBV6-1 | . | CASSVRTSGSADTQYF
TRBJ1-4 | TRBV28 | . | CASVPLDRNNEKLFF
TRBJ2-2 | TRBV13 | . | CASSLLAGLPGELFF
TRBJ2-3 | TRBV19 | . | CASSITGDTQYF
TRBJ1-2 | TRBV4-3 | . | CASSLHRDRANIYGYTF
TRBJ1-3 | TRBV6-5 | once | CASRSDSSGNTIYF